Listed below are T cell receptor beta chains from one sample, sequenced in a study of regulatory T cells in long-lasting Graves disease. TCRdb reprocessed the multiplex PCR reads via MiXCR and lists one record per CDR3 protein. The sample consists of about 350,000 distinct CDR3 sequences, around 17% of them appearing once. The same specimen was also included in a second study, on T cells in Graves' hyperthyroidism and ophthalmopathy.

This sample comprised peripheral blood mononuclear cells (PBMCs), obtained at new diagnosis, from a patient treated with antithyroid drugs. The receptors were gathered from a man aged 40-49 years with Graves disease. The CDR3 runs from the conserved cysteine through the conserved F or W. A D gene is named only where the DNA matches it firmly. Clone size is shown for a subset of rows, as once, few, many or a class of expanded clone.

.,.,TRBV3-1,TRBJ2-3,TGTGCCAGCAGCTTCGCGTTTAGCACGCAGTATTTT,CASSFAFSTQYF
.,.,TRBV24-1,TRBJ2-7,TGTGCCACCAGTGATTGGTACGAGCAGTACTTC,CATSDWYEQYF
few,.,TRBV5-1,TRBJ2-3,TGCGCCAGCAGCTTGTTGGGACCGAGCACAGATACGCAGTATTTT,CASSLLGPSTDTQYF
many,.,TRBV11-2,TRBJ2-3,TGTGCCAGCAGCTTAGATGTGGCCAATACGCAGTATTTT,CASSLDVANTQYF
many,.,TRBV6-5,TRBJ1-5,TGTGCCAGCAGTTACGTAAATAGCAATCAGCCCCAGCATTTT,CASSYVNSNQPQHF
many,.,TRBV2,TRBJ1-2,TGTGCCAGCAGAGGTTTGAACAGGCTGGGAGGCTACACCTTC,CASRGLNRLGGYTF
.,.,TRBV6-1,TRBJ2-7,TGTGCCAGCAGCTCGTCCCCCTACGAGCAGTACTTC,CASSSSPYEQYF
.,TRBD2,TRBV6-1,TRBJ2-3,TGTGCCAGCACCTACGGGCCCGGGACTAGCGGGGCTGTGCAGTATTTT,CASTYGPGTSGAVQYF
.,.,TRBV6-2/TRBV6-3,TRBJ2-2,TGTGCCAGCAGCAGAGAGACCGGGGAGCTGTTTTTT,CASSRETGELFF
many,TRBD2,TRBV5-1,TRBJ2-3,TGCGCCAGCAGCTTGGTAACCTCTAGCGGTGCCGATACGCAGTATTTT,CASSLVTSSGADTQYF
few,.,TRBV15,TRBJ1-5,TGTGCCACCAGGCCGGCGGGGATCGGGAATCAGCCCCAGCATTTT,CATRPAGIGNQPQHF
many,.,TRBV7-3,TRBJ2-5,TGTGCCAGCAGCGCGGGGTCAGGAGAGACCCAGTACTTC,CASSAGSGETQYF
many,.,TRBV18,TRBJ2-2,TGTGCCAGCTCACCACCCACAGGAGCTTACACCGGGGAGCTGTTTTTT,CASSPPTGAYTGELFF
many,TRBD1,TRBV20-1,TRBJ1-4,TGCAGTGCTAGAGACAGGGGGCGGGGTGAAAAACTGTTTTTT,CSARDRGRGEKLFF
many,.,TRBV2,TRBJ1-6,TGTGCCAGCGGCAATGATCCCGGGAGGCGACCCCTCCACTTT,CASGNDPGRRPLHF
many,.,TRBV6-1,TRBJ2-7,TGTGCCAGCAGTAAAGAACAGGGCTACGAGCAGTACTTC,CASSKEQGYEQYF
.,.,TRBV28,TRBJ2-1,TGTGCCAGCAGTTTAGGGACGGTGAACAATGAGCAGTTCTTC,CASSLGTVNNEQFF